This entry is about one T cell receptor (beta chain). This sample was taken from a study of cytomegalovirus exposure and HLA in healthy donors. Germline V gene data show CDR1 as KGHSH and CDR2 as LQKENI. The CDR3 runs to 16 residues. Trimming removed 0 bases from V and 0 bases from J, with 9 bases in between. Vbeta (60) and Jbeta (13) primers were used in the PCR. As handled by the study authors: In a later analysis, the count reached approximately 80 million unique TCR beta chains, with around 10 million shared. Profiling relied on immunoSEQ multiplex PCR, and the TCRdb table lists in-frame clones only, not all of them. Clonal size and the V and J genes are those of that table, whereas D and trimming came from the DNA. Among roughly 140,000 clones listed, approximately 79% were seen once.

This TCR derives from a woman aged 40 to 50 in good health and CMV-seropositive. The chain joins TRBV18 to TRBJ1-3; D gene unclear. Sequencing input: PBMCs. CDR3 in amino acids: CASSPPNLSSGNTIYF. As DNA, the CDR3 is TGTGCCAGCTCACCACCCAACCTGAGCTCTGGAAACACCATATATTTT.